The 13 T cell receptor beta chains below all came from one sample that was sequenced in a study of shared clonotypes between healthy human individuals. The repertoire was sequenced with immunoSEQ multiplex PCR; TCRdb's copy has only in-frame clones and lacks some. Among more than 2 million clones listed, around 95% were seen once. Sequencing was carried out using naive CD4+ T cells sorted from blood. Subset meaning: CD45RA+ positively selected. The origin of the receptors is a man aged 18 to 29 in good health.

The chain couples TRBV7-2 to TRBJ2-5; TRBD2 matches at 9 bases. The CDR3 sequence is 17 residues long. The germline CDR1 and CDR2 sequences are SGHTA and FQGNSA. Trimming took 5 bases from V and 5 from J; bases not matched to a gene: 15. In DNA, the CDR3 is TGTGCCAGCAGCCCAGTGGCTAGCGGGGCCGCACAGGAGACCCAGTACTTC. It yields the protein CASSPVASGAAQETQYF.

The chain employs TRBV10-1 and TRBJ1-5, with D perhaps matching TRBD1 (5 bases). Germline-derived CDR1 and CDR2 are WNHNN and SYGVQD (reference sequence). V lost 7 bases and J lost 2, with 12 bases in between. This CDR3 comprises 14 residues. CDR3 region: CASTGGAGNQPQHF. CDR3 in DNA: TGCGCCAGCACCGGGGGAGCGGGCAATCAGCCCCAGCATTTT.

A word on this clone: Other nucleotide sequences in the sample specify the same CDR3. This chain joins TRBV2 and TRBJ2-5; D gene unclear. CDR1 is SNHLY and CDR2 is FYNNEI in the germline V gene. CDR3 length equals 13 residues. Between the trimmed V and J ends, which lost 4 bases and 1 base, there was a span of 7 bases. The CDR3 is CASSGYSQETQYF. The CDR3, as DNA: TGTGCCAGCAGTGGCTACAGCCAAGAGACCCAGTACTTC.

The genes are TRBV4-3 and TRBJ2-7; D is unresolved. CDR3 size: 15 residues. Germline CDR1 LGHNA, CDR2 YSLEER. The V and J ends lost 0 bases and 7 bases respectively, with 16 bases between them. The CDR3 loop reads CASSQDEATAWEQYF. For the CDR3, the DNA is TGCGCCAGCAGCCAAGATGAGGCCACAGCCTGGGAGCAGTACTTC.

The V and J genes are TRBV6-5 and TRBJ1-1; TRBD1 aligns across 7 bases. The J segment lost 7 bases and the V segment lost 6 bases, leaving 11 bases of the junction unmatched. CDR1 is MNHEY and CDR2 is SVGAGI in the germline V gene. The CDR3 sequence is 14 residues long. The CDR3 DNA reads TGTGCCAGCAGACGTGACAGGGCCGCTAATGAAGCTTTCTTT. Amino acids: CASRRDRAANEAFF.

The CDR3 spells CANDRESYEQYF. The DNA for the CDR3 is TGTGCCAACGACAGGGAATCGTACGAGCAGTACTTC. V is TRBV6-1 and J is TRBJ2-7; TRBD1 agrees at 7 bases. Germline CDR1 reads MNHNS; CDR2 reads SASEGT. This CDR3 has 12 residues. The J segment lost 4 bases and the V segment lost 10 bases, leaving 7 bases of the junction unmatched.

In this sample, this clone turned up once. V and J are TRBV6-1 and TRBJ2-7; 7 nucleotides agree with TRBD1. V trimming: 6 bases; J trimming: 1 base; junction bases outside the gene matches: 3. Germline V gives CDR1 MNHNS, CDR2 SASEGT. This CDR3 region has 13 residues. In nucleotides, the CDR3 is TGTGCCAGCAGGGACAGGAGGTCCTACGAGCAGTACTTC. This gives the protein CASRDRRSYEQYF.

This rearrangement joins TRBV27 to TRBJ1-6; maybe TRBD1 (5 bases). The CDR3 loop spans 16 amino acids. The germline V gene encodes CDR1 MNHEY and CDR2 SMNVEV (reference sequence). With 7 bases removed from V and 0 bases from J, the gap between germline ends came to 13 bases. The CDR3 DNA sequence: TGTGCCAGCACGTACAGGCCGAGCTCCTATAATTCACCCCTCCACTTT. Protein: CASTYRPSSYNSPLHF.

Concerning this clone: Other DNA sequences in the sample encode the same CDR3. The J gene is TRBJ2-5, the V gene TRBV5-1, with D hard to call. Germline CDR1 reads SGHRS; CDR2 reads YFSETQ. V lost 4 bases, J lost 3 bases, and 7 bases lay in between. The CDR3 covers 12 residues. This chain's CDR3 is CASSSSEETQYF. CDR3 coding DNA: TGCGCCAGCAGCAGCAGCGAAGAGACCCAGTACTTC.

The chain links TRBV4-1 to TRBJ2-1, with TRBD1 as a possible D gene (5 bases). Trimming pared 3 bases from V and 1 base from J, leaving 13 bases between. The germline V gene encodes CDR1 MGHRA and CDR2 YSYEKL. This CDR3 region has 16 residues. The chain's CDR3 is CASSQSRALSYNEQFF. CDR3 DNA: TGCGCCAGCAGCCAGTCCAGGGCTCTGTCCTACAATGAGCAGTTCTTC.

As regards this clone: Within the sample, other DNA sequences also encode this same CDR3. V usage is TRBV19 and J usage is TRBJ2-7, with D possibly matching TRBD2 (6 bases). The ends were cut back, 2 bases at V and 0 bases at J, with 8 bases in the middle. This CDR3 has 14 amino acids. Germline lookup yields CDR1 LNHDA and CDR2 SQIVND (reference sequence). The CDR3 here is CASSIRGLSYEQYF. CDR3 sequence (DNA): TGTGCCAGTAGTATAAGGGGACTCTCCTACGAGCAGTACTTC. Full variable domain (missing parts from reference TRBV19 and TRBJ2-7): DGGITQSPKYLFRKEGQNVTLSCEQNLNHDAMYWYRQDPGQGLRLIYYSQIVNDFQKGDIAEGYSVSREKKESFPLTVTSAQKNPTAFYLCASSIRGLSYEQYFGPGTRLTVT.

V usage is TRBV15 and J usage is TRBJ2-7; D may be TRBD2 (5 bases). This CDR3 is built from 14 residues. Germline loops: CDR1 LNHNV, CDR2 YYDKDF (reference sequence). V was trimmed by 5 bases and J by 5 bases, leaving 16 bases between them. The CDR3 DNA follows: TGTGCCACCAGCCTTCTTGGGAAGAGGGACGAGCAGTACTTC. Protein product: CATSLLGKRDEQYF.

J is TRBJ2-7 and V is TRBV6-6; TRBD1 matches 7 bases. There are 15 residues in the CDR3. V lost 6 bases and J lost 4; bases outside the gene matches: 12. Germline CDR1 and CDR2: MNHNY and SVGAGI (reference sequence). The CDR3 spells CASRIRQGHEYEQYF. The CDR3 DNA sequence: TGTGCCAGCAGAATAAGACAGGGTCATGAGTACGAGCAGTACTTC.